This is a list of T cell receptor beta chains from one sample in a study of shared clonotypes between healthy human individuals. Measured with immunoSEQ multiplex PCR; TCRdb has only the in-frame clones, and not every one. The table has around 500,000 clones, 75% to 85% seen once. The sequencing input was PBMCs. The receptors originated from a woman between 40 and 50 years old in good health. Some clones in this sample may be carry-over from other donors' samples. CDR3s include the opening cysteine and the closing phenylalanine or tryptophan. Each record gives: V gene, clone size, D gene, J gene, CDR3 protein, CDR3 DNA. A D gene is named only where the DNA matches it firmly. The listing skips clone size in some rows; elsewhere it reads once, few, many or a size class.

TRBV28,-,-,TRBJ2-7,CASSLPGSSDYEQYF,TGTGCCAGCAGTTTACCCGGGAGTTCGGACTACGAGCAGTACTTC
TRBV14,-,TRBD2,TRBJ2-1,CASSQELPGGLAGGDEQFF,TGTGCCAGCAGCCAAGAACTGCCGGGAGGTCTAGCGGGAGGGGATGAGCAGTTCTTC
TRBV10-3,-,TRBD2,TRBJ2-5,CAISNPSGRETQYF,TGTGCCATCAGCAACCCTAGCGGGAGAGAGACCCAGTACTTC
TRBV27,-,TRBD1,TRBJ2-7,CASSFGQGAWEQYF,TGTGCCAGCAGTTTCGGACAGGGGGCCTGGGAGCAGTACTTC
TRBV5-1,-,TRBD1,TRBJ2-7,CASSLVTGGTSYEQYF,TGCGCCAGCAGCTTGGTGACAGGGGGCACCTCCTACGAGCAGTACTTC
TRBV27,-,TRBD1,TRBJ2-3,CASSSQGWSDTQYF,TGTGCCAGCAGTTCACAGGGGTGGTCAGATACGCAGTATTTT
TRBV11-2,many,-,TRBJ1-1,CASSLDLNTEAFF,TGTGCCAGCAGCTTAGACCTCAACACTGAAGCTTTCTTT
TRBV19,once,-,TRBJ1-1,CASSVYRKNTEAFF,TGTGCCAGTAGTGTTTACAGGAAAAACACTGAAGCTTTCTTT
TRBV6-4,-,-,TRBJ2-1,CASNPKGGTEVMLGFF,TGTGCCAGCAACCCTAAAGGAGGAACAGAAGTAATGCTAGGGTTCTTC
TRBV5-4,-,TRBD2,TRBJ2-3,CASSRDYTDTQYF,TGTGCCAGCTCCCGGGACTACACAGATACGCAGTATTTT
TRBV5-1,-,-,TRBJ2-5,CASSLGGAAQYF,TGCGCCAGCAGCCTTGGGGGGGCGGCCCAGTACTTC
TRBV15,-,TRBD2,TRBJ2-5,CATSRRRTSGSGETQYF,TGTGCCACCAGCAGAAGAAGGACTAGCGGGAGTGGAGAGACCCAGTACTTC
TRBV7-2,-,-,TRBJ2-3,CASSSTGGRTDTQYF,TGTGCCAGCAGCTCGACCGGAGGTAGGACAGATACGCAGTATTTT